Sequencing of this T cell receptor beta chain was carried out in a study of HIV-infected children after antiretroviral therapy interruption. Looking at the study overall: Children had CD4+ above 500, viral load below 50 copies/ml, either treatment arm. Interruption-arm samples span weeks 0, 12, interruption end (24 or 48), and about 3 years post-study.

Treatment denoted: PENTA 11 planned treatment interruption arm or continuous ART arm. Memory CD8+ CD45RO+ CD45RA- T cells were sorted from thawed PBMCs. The sample holds many counts of this clonotype. RNA-based 3' RACE libraries used unique molecular identifiers. TCRdb reprocessed the 3' RACE reads with MiXCR, giving one entry per CDR3 protein. The sample has about 15,000 distinct CDR3 sequences; around 3.3% are singletons. V gave up 9 bases and J gave up 8 bases, with 19 bases separating them. Germline lookup yields CDR1 SNHLY and CDR2 FYNNEI. This CDR3 has 13 residues. The chain employs TRBV2 and TRBJ1-2; maybe TRBD1 (6 bases). Sequenced here: CD45RO+ CD8+ T cells from PBMCs, pooled from several time points, sampled from a donor given antiretroviral therapy, either interrupted or continuous. Noted subset: memory CD8+ CD45RO+ CD45RA- T cells. This TCR came from a pool of human donors with HIV. As DNA, the CDR3 is TGTGCCAGGCGATCAGGGGCGACTTTAGGCTACACCTTC. Translating it yields CARRSGATLGYTF. The full variable domain, rest sourced from reference TRBV2 and TRBJ1-2, is EPEVTQTPSHQVTQMGQEVILRCVPISNHLYFYWYRQILGQKVEFLVSFYNNEISEKSEIFDDQFSVERPDGSNFTLKIRSTKLEDSAMYFCARRSGATLGYTFGSGTRLTVV.